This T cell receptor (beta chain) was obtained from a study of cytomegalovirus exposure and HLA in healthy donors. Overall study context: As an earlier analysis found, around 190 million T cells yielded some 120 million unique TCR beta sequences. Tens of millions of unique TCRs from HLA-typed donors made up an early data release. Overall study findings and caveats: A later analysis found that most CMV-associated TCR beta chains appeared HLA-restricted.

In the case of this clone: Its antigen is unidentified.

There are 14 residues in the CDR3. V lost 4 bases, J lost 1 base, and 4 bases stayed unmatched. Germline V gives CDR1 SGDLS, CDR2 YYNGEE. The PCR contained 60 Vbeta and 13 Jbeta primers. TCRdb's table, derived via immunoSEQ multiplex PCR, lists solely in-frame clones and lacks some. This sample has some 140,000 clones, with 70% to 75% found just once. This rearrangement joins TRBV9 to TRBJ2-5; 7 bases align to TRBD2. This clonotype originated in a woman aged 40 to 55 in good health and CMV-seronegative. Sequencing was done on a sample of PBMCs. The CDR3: CASSSGGVQETQYF. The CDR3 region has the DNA TGTGCCAGCAGCTCTGGGGGGGTCCAAGAGACCCAGTACTTC.